The present T cell receptor (beta chain) was sequenced within a study of T cells expressing NK-cell markers. On the study more broadly: Serological testing identified seven of the eight sequenced donors as HCMV-seropositive and one as seronegative. Points from the study as a whole: Top CD8+ clonotypes included the dominant CD3+CD56+NKG2C+ clonotypes in roughly six donors. Whether the expanded NKG2C+ T cell clones recognized HCMV remained unclear.

With UMIs, 5'RACE template switching was used to make TCR beta cDNA. With the 5' RACE reads reprocessed, TCRdb shows one record per CDR3 protein and no DNA. Listed are some 190,000 distinct CDR3 sequences; around 20% falls within the top ten. Notes on this clonotype: The target antigen is unknown.

This clonotype originated in a man aged 18-75 years in good health. The sample was blood T cells: a sorted CD56 or NKG2C T cell subset, CD4+ or CD8+ T cells, or bulk PBMC T cells (not recorded which).

CDR3 loop: CASSLPGFTNEQFF. This chain joins TRBV12-3 or TRBV12-4 and TRBJ2-1; the D call of TRBD1 rests on TCRdb alone, since no DNA is present to check it. CDR3 size: 14 residues.